Given below is one T cell receptor beta chain in context. Its target antigen remains unknown. Per-base quality was not reported, and no clone a single base away is much larger than it. The library was built by means of the immunoSEQ multiplex PCR assay. What TCRdb holds here is the immuneACCESS table cut down to in-frame rearrangements. Part of the clones is not present; checked against another copy, under half of the missing clones reflect an unresolved V gene, and the others are unexplained. The sample table contains 150,000 to 200,000 clones; only one count was recorded for approximately 90% of them. The ten largest clones represent around 13% of the sample. The data derive from a study of control samples from healthy donors and cancer patients (dated by TCRdb to the early 2020s). This clonotype was obtained from a man aged 25-45 years in good health. Sequenced input: blood.

In nucleotide form, the sequence is TGTGCCAGCAGCTACAGGGGAGGCACTGAAGCTTTCTTT. Its translation reads: CASSYRGGTEAFF. Rearrangement joined TRBV13 to TRBJ1-1; 7 bases in the junction line up with TRBD1. Taken from cysteine to phenylalanine, the CDR3 has 13 residues. Only the CDR3 region is kept as DNA, spanning 39 bases read in frame from base 1. V has 4 bases trimmed and J has 4 bases trimmed; junction bases matching no gene number 3. CDR1 and CDR2, per the germline V gene (reference sequence), are PRHDT and FYEKMQ.